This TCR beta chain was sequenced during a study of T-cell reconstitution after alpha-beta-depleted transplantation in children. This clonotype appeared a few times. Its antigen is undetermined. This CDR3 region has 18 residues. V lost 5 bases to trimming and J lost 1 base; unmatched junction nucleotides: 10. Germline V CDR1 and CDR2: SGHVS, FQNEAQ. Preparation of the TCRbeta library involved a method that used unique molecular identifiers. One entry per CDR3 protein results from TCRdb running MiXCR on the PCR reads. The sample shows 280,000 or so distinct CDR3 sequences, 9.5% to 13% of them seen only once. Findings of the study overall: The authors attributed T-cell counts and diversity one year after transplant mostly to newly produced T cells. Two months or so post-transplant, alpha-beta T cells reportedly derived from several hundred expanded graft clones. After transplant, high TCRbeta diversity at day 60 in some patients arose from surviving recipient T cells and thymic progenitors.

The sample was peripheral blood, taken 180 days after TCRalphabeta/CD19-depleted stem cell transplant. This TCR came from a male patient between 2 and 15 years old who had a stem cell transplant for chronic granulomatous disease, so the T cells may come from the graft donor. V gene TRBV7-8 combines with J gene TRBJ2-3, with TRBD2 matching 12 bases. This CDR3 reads CASSGPETSGGGTDTQYF. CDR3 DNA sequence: TGTGCCAGCAGCGGCCCTGAGACTAGCGGGGGAGGCACAGATACGCAGTATTTT.